These 9 T cell receptor beta chains came from one sample sequenced in a study of Ad26.COV2.S vaccination and SARS-CoV-2 variants. As for treatment: roughly 19 received Ad26.COV2.S at low or high dose, single or two shots; 5 received placebo; per-sample allocation not given. Repertoires come from day 63 after the first vaccine or placebo injection. Repertoires were generated with immunoSEQ multiplex PCR, while TCRdb's copy carries only in-frame clones and drops some. Of roughly 330,000 clones detected, 90% appear once; the ten largest clones hold about 5.4%. The specimen was peripheral blood, collected in a trial of Ad26.COV2.S vaccine versus placebo. The receptors derive from a person aged 18 to 59 who received the Ad26.COV2.S COVID-19 vaccine or a placebo.

The rearrangement uses TRBV28 and TRBJ1-5; TRBD1 might be the D (6 bases). V lost 5 bases and J 8 bases, leaving 10 bases between the germline ends. Germline CDR1 reads MDHEN; CDR2 reads SYDVKM. The CDR3 contains 12 residues. The CDR3 loop is CASSAGAEPQHF. In DNA, the CDR3 is TGTGCCAGCAGTGCAGGGGCGGAGCCCCAGCATTTT.

The V call is TRBV5-4, the J call TRBJ2-1; D tentatively fits TRBD1 or TRBD2 (5 bases each). CDR1 SGHNT and CDR2 YYREEE come from the germline V gene (reference sequence). Trimming left V 4 bases short and J 6 bases short, with 23 bases between. The CDR3 loop spans 17 amino acids. The CDR3 loop reads CASSPPGSIGTVNEQFF. The CDR3 DNA follows: TGTGCCAGCAGCCCTCCGGGCAGCATAGGGACGGTCAATGAGCAGTTCTTC.

This clone was seen just once. The rearrangement joins TRBV7-2 to TRBJ2-2; 9 bases agree with TRBD1. This CDR3 has 17 residues. CDR1 SGHTA and CDR2 FQGNSA come from the germline V gene. J lost 5 bases, V lost 1 base, and 8 bases had no gene match. CDR3 DNA sequence: TGTGCCAGCAGCTTAGACGGGACAGGGTTAAAGACCGGGGAGCTGTTTTTT. Protein sequence: CASSLDGTGLKTGELFF.

Comment on this clone: At one boundary the junction diverges from the germline segment, which might be a read error. The chain carries TRBV3-1 (or the pseudogene TRBV3-2) and TRBJ2-1, with TRBD2 matching 7 bases. The CDR3 has 17 amino acids. Germline values: CDR1 LGHDT, CDR2 YNNKEL (reference sequence). CDR3 coding DNA: TGTGCCAGCAGCCAAGATAGGGCAGCGGGGTCCTGCAATGAGCAGTTCTTC. It encodes CASSQDRAAGSCNEQFF.

This sequence joins TRBV18 and TRBJ1-4; D is ambiguous. The CDR3 is made up of 14 amino acids. The germline V gene encodes CDR1 KGHSH and CDR2 LQKENI. V lost 3 bases to trimming and J lost 7 bases, with 12 bases between them. Here the CDR3 DNA reads TGTGCCAGCTCACCGACCCAGTATAGTGAAAAACTGTTTTTT. This codes for CASSPTQYSEKLFF.

The chain is built from TRBV30 and TRBJ1-2; TRBD1 is a possible D gene (5 bases). V was cut by 6 bases and J by 3 bases, with 26 bases left in between. This CDR3 has 17 amino acids. Germline loops: CDR1 GTSNPN, CDR2 SVGIG (reference sequence). The CDR3 region is CACYPTIIRGPDYGYTF. The DNA for the CDR3 is TGTGCCTGTTATCCAACGATTATAAGGGGACCGGACTATGGCTACACCTTC. The whole variable domain, filled in from reference TRBV30 and TRBJ1-2, reads SQTIHQWPATLVQPVGSPLSLECTVEGTSNPNLYWYRQAAGRGLQLLFYSVGIGQISSEVPQNLSASRPQDRQFILSSKKLLLSDSGFYLCACYPTIIRGPDYGYTFGSGTRLTVV.

The genes are TRBV4-3 and TRBJ1-1, with 10 bases matching TRBD1. CDR3 length equals 17 residues. The V gene end was trimmed by 4 bases and the J gene end by 1 base; junction bases not matched to a gene: 9. Germline V CDR1 and CDR2: LGHNA, YSLEER. The CDR3 nucleotides are TGCGCCAGCAGCCCATGGCCGGGACAGGGGTCGAACACTGAAGCTTTCTTT. This encodes CASSPWPGQGSNTEAFF.

The rearrangement links TRBV7-9 to TRBJ2-7; 8 bases agree with TRBD1. The CDR3 consists of 15 residues. After removal of 6 bases from V and 5 bases from J, the junction contained 12 bases not matched to a gene. Germline CDR1 reads SEHNR; CDR2 reads FQNEAQ (reference sequence). CDR3: CASSASDRVGNEQYV. The CDR3, as DNA: TGTGCCAGCAGTGCCTCGGACAGGGTTGGCAACGAGCAGTACGTC.

CDR3 bases: TGCGCCAGCAGCCCGGTGGCAGGGTTTAATTCACCCCTCCACTTT. Protein: CASSPVAGFNSPLHF. J is TRBJ1-6 and V is TRBV5-1; possibly TRBD1 for D (5 bases). The germline V gene encodes CDR1 SGHRS and CDR2 YFSETQ. The CDR3 extends over 15 amino acids. The V and J ends lost 4 bases and 6 bases respectively, with 14 bases between them.